Listed below are T cell receptor beta chains from one sample, sequenced in a study of cytomegalovirus exposure and HLA in healthy donors. The data were produced by immunoSEQ multiplex PCR, yet TCRdb's version contains in-frame clones alone and is incomplete. The sample carries 140,000 or so clones, roughly 92% recorded once. The sequencing sample was made of PBMCs. All receptors derive from a man younger than 30 in good health and CMV-seronegative. The CDR3 runs from the conserved cysteine through the conserved F or W. D genes are given only for firm matches. Rows may omit the clone size; those that give it use once, few, many or a size class.

clone size	D gene	V gene	J gene	CDR3 DNA	CDR3 protein
.	TRBD1	TRBV6-1	TRBJ2-1	TGTGCCAGCAATACAGGGGACAATGAGCAGTTCTTC	CASNTGDNEQFF
.	.	TRBV7-8	TRBJ2-3	TGTGCCAGCAGCTTAACTGTGCATAGCACAGATACGCAGTATTTT	CASSLTVHSTDTQYF
.	.	TRBV2	TRBJ2-2	TGTGCCAGCGGGGGGGCCACCGGGGAGCTGTTTTTT	CASGGATGELFF
.	TRBD2	TRBV7-9	TRBJ2-1	TGTGCCAGCAGCTCCGAAACCGCCTTTCTAGCGGGGAGATACAATGAGCAGTTCTTC	CASSSETAFLAGRYNEQFF
few	.	TRBV11-2	TRBJ2-2	TGTGCCAGCAGCTTAGGCCTAGCCCCCGGGGAGCTGTTTTTT	CASSLGLAPGELFF
.	.	TRBV7-8	TRBJ2-5	TGTGCCAGCAGCCCCGCCGAGCAGACCCAGTACTTC	CASSPAEQTQYF
.	TRBD1	TRBV7-8	TRBJ1-5	TGTGCCAGCAGCTTAGTTCCCAGGGGGAAATCTCAGCCCCAGCATTTT	CASSLVPRGKSQPQHF
.	.	TRBV5-6	TRBJ1-1	TGTGCCAGTAGCTTAGGGTTCGTCGGGGTCGGAAACACTGAAGCTTTCTTT	CASSLGFVGVGNTEAFF
.	.	TRBV30	TRBJ2-3	TGTGCCTGGACTGGGGGGATTTTCGGGGTTACGCAGTATTTT	CAWTGGIFGVTQYF
.	TRBD2	TRBV7-8	TRBJ2-1	TGTGCCAGCAGATCGACTAGCGGGGGGGCCAATGAGCAGTTCTTC	CASRSTSGGANEQFF
.	.	TRBV10-2	TRBJ1-3	TGCGCCAGCAGGGGAGGAGTCTCTGGAAACACCATATATTTT	CASRGGVSGNTIYF
.	TRBD1	TRBV6-5	TRBJ1-2	TGTGCCAGCAGTCGCCTGGGACAGCTCTATGGCTACACCTTC	CASSRLGQLYGYTF
.	TRBD1	TRBV10-3	TRBJ2-7	TGTGCCATCAATTTAGGACAGGGGGCCCACGAGCAGTACTTC	CAINLGQGAHEQYF
.	.	TRBV6-1	TRBJ2-1	TGTGCCAGCAGACAGGGCCATCCGTATGAGCAGTTCTTC	CASRQGHPYEQFF
.	TRBD2	TRBV7-8	TRBJ2-2	TGTGCCAGCAGTCGAGCGGGGGGCATCGGGGAGCTGTTTTTT	CASSRAGGIGELFF
.	TRBD2	TRBV5-1	TRBJ2-2	TGCGCCAGCAGCTTGGAACTAGCGGCGAACACCGGGGAGCTGTTTTTT	CASSLELAANTGELFF
.	.	TRBV9	TRBJ2-5	TGTGCCAGCAGCGTAGCGGGAGACGGGACCCAGTACTTC	CASSVAGDGTQYF
few	.	TRBV6-5	TRBJ2-3	TGTGCCAGCAGTTACCAGGTGTCAGATACGCAGTATTTT	CASSYQVSDTQYF
.	.	TRBV7-9	TRBJ2-2	TGTGCCAGCAGATTAGGGTTGGGGGCGCCCACCGGGGAGCTGTTTTTT	CASRLGLGAPTGELFF
.	.	TRBV13	TRBJ2-3	TGTGCCAGCAGCCCCGTGAGTGGGGGCCGGACTAGCACAGATACGCAGTATTTT	CASSPVSGGRTSTDTQYF
once	.	TRBV6-5	TRBJ2-1	TGTGCCAGCAGTTACTCGAACCGGACAGTCTACAATGAGCAGTTCTTC	CASSYSNRTVYNEQFF
few	.	TRBV7-9	TRBJ1-2	TGTGCCAGCAGTCGGGAGGACTATGGCTACACCTTC	CASSREDYGYTF
.	TRBD2	TRBV7-3	TRBJ2-7	TGTGCCAGCAGTGTCAGCGGGGGGGCGTACGAGCAGTACTTC	CASSVSGGAYEQYF
many	TRBD1	TRBV6-6	TRBJ1-5	TGTGCCAGCAGTACCGGGACAGAAAATCAGCCCCAGCATTTT	CASSTGTENQPQHF
.	.	TRBV6-5	TRBJ1-1	TGTGCCAGCAGTTACGCGCGAGGGACTGAAGCTTTCTTT	CASSYARGTEAFF
once	.	TRBV25-1	TRBJ2-2	TGTGCCAGCACGAGGACAGAAGCCGCCGGGGAGCTGTTTTTT	CASTRTEAAGELFF
.	.	TRBV27	TRBJ1-4	TGTGCCAGCAGGCCAGCAACTAATGAAAAACTGTTTTTT	CASRPATNEKLFF
few	TRBD2	TRBV7-2	TRBJ2-1	TGTGCCAGCAGCCCACTAGCGCTTTCCTACAATGAGCAGTTCTTC	CASSPLALSYNEQFF
.	TRBD2	TRBV5-4	TRBJ2-7	TGTGCCAGCAGCCGTGGGGCTAGCGGGGGGGCGAACGAGCAGTACTTC	CASSRGASGGANEQYF
.	TRBD1	TRBV2	TRBJ1-2	TGTGCCACCTCCCGGGACAGGGTTGGTGGCTACACCTTC	CATSRDRVGGYTF
.	TRBD2	TRBV6-4	TRBJ2-1	TGTGCCAGCAGTGAGGCTAGCGGGAGGGCCAATGAGCAGTTCTTC	CASSEASGRANEQFF
once	TRBD1	TRBV6-5	TRBJ1-5	TGTGCCAGCAGTTTCACAGGGGGTGGCAATCAGCCCCAGCATTTT	CASSFTGGGNQPQHF
.	.	TRBV9	TRBJ1-1	TGTGCCAGCAGCGTAAGGCCCGAAGGGGTCGGCACTGAAGCTTTCTTT	CASSVRPEGVGTEAFF
.	TRBD1	TRBV5-1	TRBJ1-1	TGCGCCAGCAGCCAGGGGGTAGGTACTGAAGCTTTCTTT	CASSQGVGTEAFF
.	.	TRBV5-5	TRBJ2-4	TGTGCCAGCAGCTCGGAGGTACTAGCCAAAAACATTCAGTACTTC	CASSSEVLAKNIQYF
.	.	TRBV6-1	TRBJ1-5	TGTGCCAGCAGTGAAGAGTGGGCAGACAATCAGCCCCAGCATTTT	CASSEEWADNQPQHF
.	.	TRBV19	TRBJ2-1	TGTGCCAGTAGTATAGAATGGCGGAATGAGCAGTTCTTC	CASSIEWRNEQFF
once	TRBD1	TRBV7-2	TRBJ1-1	TGTGCCAGCAGCCAAGACAGGGATGGCACTGAAGCTTTCTTT	CASSQDRDGTEAFF
.	.	TRBV4-3	TRBJ1-4	TGCGCCAGCAGCCAAGATGGGATGGGCAGGGCACATGAAAAACTGTTTTTT	CASSQDGMGRAHEKLFF
.	.	TRBV19	TRBJ2-3	TGTGCCAGTAGGCGGACAGCTGCTAGCACAGATACGCAGTATTTT	CASRRTAASTDTQYF
.	TRBD2	TRBV19	TRBJ2-3	TGTGCCAGTAGTGCGTCTAGCGGGACCACAGATACGCAGTATTTT	CASSASSGTTDTQYF
.	.	TRBV19	TRBJ1-4	TGTGCCAGTAACCAAGAGGGCCAAAGGAATGAAAAACTGTTTTTT	CASNQEGQRNEKLFF
once	TRBD2	TRBV5-3	TRBJ2-5	TGTGCCAGAAGCTCTGACCGACTAGCGGGAGTAGAAGAGACCCAGTACTTC	CARSSDRLAGVEETQYF
.	.	TRBV5-1	TRBJ2-7	TGCGCCAGCAGCTGGGGCAGTCCCTACGAGCAGTACTTC	CASSWGSPYEQYF